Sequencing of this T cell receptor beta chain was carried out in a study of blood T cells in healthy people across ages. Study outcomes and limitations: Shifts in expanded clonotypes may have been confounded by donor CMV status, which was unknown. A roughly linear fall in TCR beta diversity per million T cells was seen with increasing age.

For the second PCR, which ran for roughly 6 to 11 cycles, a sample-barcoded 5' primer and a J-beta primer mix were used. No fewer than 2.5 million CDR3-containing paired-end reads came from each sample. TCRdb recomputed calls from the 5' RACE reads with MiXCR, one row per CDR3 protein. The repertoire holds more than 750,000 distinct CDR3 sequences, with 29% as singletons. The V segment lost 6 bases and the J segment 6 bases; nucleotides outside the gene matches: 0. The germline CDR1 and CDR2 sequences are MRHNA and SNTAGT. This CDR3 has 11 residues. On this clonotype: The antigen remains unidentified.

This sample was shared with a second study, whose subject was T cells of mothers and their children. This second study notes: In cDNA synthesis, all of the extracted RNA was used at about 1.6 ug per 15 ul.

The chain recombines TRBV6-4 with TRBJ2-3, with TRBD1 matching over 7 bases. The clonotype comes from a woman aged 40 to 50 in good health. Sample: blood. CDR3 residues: CASRDRDTQYF. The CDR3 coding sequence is TGTGCCAGCAGGGACAGGGATACGCAGTATTTT.